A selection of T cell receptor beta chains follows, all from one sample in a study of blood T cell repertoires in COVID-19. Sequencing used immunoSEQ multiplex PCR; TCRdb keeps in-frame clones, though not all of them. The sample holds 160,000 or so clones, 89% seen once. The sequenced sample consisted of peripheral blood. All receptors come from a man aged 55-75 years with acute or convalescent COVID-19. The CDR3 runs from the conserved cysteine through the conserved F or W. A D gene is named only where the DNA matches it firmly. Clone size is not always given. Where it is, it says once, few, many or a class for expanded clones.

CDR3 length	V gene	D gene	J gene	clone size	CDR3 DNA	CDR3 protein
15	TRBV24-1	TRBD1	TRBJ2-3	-	TGTGCCACCAGTGGCGGACAGGGGACGGGAGATACGCAGTATTTT	CATSGGQGTGDTQYF
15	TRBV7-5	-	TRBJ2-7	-	TGTGCCAGAAGCTTAGAATCGACAGCCTCCTACGAGCAGTACTTC	CARSLESTASYEQYF
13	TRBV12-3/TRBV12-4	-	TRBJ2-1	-	TGTGCCAGCACTACAGGAGTTCACAATGAGCAGTTCTTC	CASTTGVHNEQFF
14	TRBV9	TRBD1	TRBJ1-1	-	TGTGCCAGCAGCGGCATCACAGGGGACACTGAAGCTTTCTTT	CASSGITGDTEAFF
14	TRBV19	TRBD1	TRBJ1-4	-	TGTGCCAGTAAATCGGGACAGGCTAATGAAAAACTGTTTTTT	CASKSGQANEKLFF
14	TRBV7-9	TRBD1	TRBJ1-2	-	TGTGCCAGCAGCTCTCCGGGACAGGCATATGGCTACACCTTC	CASSSPGQAYGYTF
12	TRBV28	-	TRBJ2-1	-	TGTGCCAGCCGTGGCTCCCCTGGTGAGCAGTTCTTC	CASRGSPGEQFF
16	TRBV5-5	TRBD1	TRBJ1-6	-	TGTGCCAGCAGCTTAACACAGGGGAGCTATAATTCACCCCTCCACTTT	CASSLTQGSYNSPLHF
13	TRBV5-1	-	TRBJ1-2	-	TGCGCCAGCAGCTTGACAACTAACTATGGCTACACCTTC	CASSLTTNYGYTF
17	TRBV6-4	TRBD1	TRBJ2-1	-	TGTGCCAGCAGTGACCGGATGTCCGGGACAGGTAACAATGAGCAGTTCTTC	CASSDRMSGTGNNEQFF
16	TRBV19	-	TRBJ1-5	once	TGTGCCAGTAGTATTATCCCAGGGGCCGGGAATCAGCCCCAGCATTTT	CASSIIPGAGNQPQHF
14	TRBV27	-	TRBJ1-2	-	TGTGCCAGCAGTTCCCCCGGGGTGGGCTATGGCTACACCTTC	CASSSPGVGYGYTF
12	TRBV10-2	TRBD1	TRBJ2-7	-	TGCGCCAGCATCGGGGACAGCGCCGAGCAGTACTTC	CASIGDSAEQYF
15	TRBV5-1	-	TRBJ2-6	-	TGCGCCAGCAGCTTGGCGGTCTCTGGGGCCAACGTCCTGACTTTC	CASSLAVSGANVLTF
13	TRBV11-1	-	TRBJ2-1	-	TGTGCCAGCAGTCCCCACAGGGTTGACGAGCAGTTCTTC	CASSPHRVDEQFF
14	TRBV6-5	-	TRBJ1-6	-	TGTGCCAGCAGTTACGGGGACACGAATTCACCCCTCCACTTT	CASSYGDTNSPLHF
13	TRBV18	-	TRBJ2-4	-	TGTGCCAGCTCACCAGGGAGAAACGACATTCAGTACTTC	CASSPGRNDIQYF
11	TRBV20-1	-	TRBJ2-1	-	TGCAGTGCTTCCAGGACGGGGGAGCAGTTCTTC	CSASRTGEQFF
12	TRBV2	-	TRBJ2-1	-	TGTGCCAGCATTAACCCGGGAGCTGAGCAGTTCTTC	CASINPGAEQFF
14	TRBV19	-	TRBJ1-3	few	TGTGCCAGTAGTTTGGGGGCCTCTGGAAACACCATATATTTT	CASSLGASGNTIYF
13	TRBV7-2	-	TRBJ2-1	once	TGTGCCAGCAGATACCGCCTGCGGCCAGAGCAGTTCTTC	CASRYRLRPEQFF
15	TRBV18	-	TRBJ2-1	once	TGTGCCAGCTCCCCTGAAGGGGGCTCCTACAATGAGCAGTTCTTC	CASSPEGGSYNEQFF
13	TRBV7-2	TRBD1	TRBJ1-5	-	TGTGCCAGCAGCGGACAGGGGAATCAGCCCCAGCATTTT	CASSGQGNQPQHF
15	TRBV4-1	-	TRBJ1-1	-	TGCGCCAGCAGCCACCACGGGGGGGCGGGCACTGAAGCTTTCTTT	CASSHHGGAGTEAFF
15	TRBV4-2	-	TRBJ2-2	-	TGTGCCAGCAGCCGCGGTAGCCGAAACACCGGGGAGCTGTTTTTT	CASSRGSRNTGELFF
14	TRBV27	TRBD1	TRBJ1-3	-	TGTGCCAGCAGTTTGACAGGGAGAGGAAACACCATATATTTT	CASSLTGRGNTIYF
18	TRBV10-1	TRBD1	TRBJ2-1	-	TGCGCCAGCAGTGAGCCATTGCAGGGGGCCTCGTCCTACAATGAGCAGTTCTTC	CASSEPLQGASSYNEQFF
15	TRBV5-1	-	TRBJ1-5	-	TGCGCCAGCACCCCTGGGGGGGGCGTCAATCAGCCCCAGCATTTT	CASTPGGGVNQPQHF
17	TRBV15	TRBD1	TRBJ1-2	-	TGTGCCACCAGCAGAGACGCGGGACAGAGAGCTAACTATGGCTACACCTTC	CATSRDAGQRANYGYTF
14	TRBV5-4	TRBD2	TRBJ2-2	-	TGTGCCAGCAGCTTAAGCGGGGGGACCGGGGAGCTGTTTTTT	CASSLSGGTGELFF
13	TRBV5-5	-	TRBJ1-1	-	TGTGCCAGCAGTGGGGGGGCGGACACTGAAGCTTTCTTT	CASSGGADTEAFF
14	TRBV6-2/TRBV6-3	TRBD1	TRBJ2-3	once	TGTGCCAGCAGTTACGTTAGCGAACAGGGGCCGCAGTATTTT	CASSYVSEQGPQYF
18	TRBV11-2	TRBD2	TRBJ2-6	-	TGTGCCAGCAGCTACGGACTAGCGGGGGTCTCTGGGGCCAACGTCCTGACTTTC	CASSYGLAGVSGANVLTF